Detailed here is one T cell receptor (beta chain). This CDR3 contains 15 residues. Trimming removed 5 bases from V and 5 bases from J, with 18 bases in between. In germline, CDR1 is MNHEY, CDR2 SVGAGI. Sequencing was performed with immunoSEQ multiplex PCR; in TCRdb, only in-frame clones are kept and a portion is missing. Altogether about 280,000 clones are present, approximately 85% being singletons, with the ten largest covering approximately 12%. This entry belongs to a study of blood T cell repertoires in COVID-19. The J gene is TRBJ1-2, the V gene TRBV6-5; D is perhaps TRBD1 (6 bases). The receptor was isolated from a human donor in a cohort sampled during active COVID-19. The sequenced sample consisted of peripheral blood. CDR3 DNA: TGTGCCAGCAGTATGTACAGGGACCTCAATTATGGCTACACCTTC. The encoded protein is CASSMYRDLNYGYTF.